This is a list of T cell receptor beta chains from one sample in a study of cytomegalovirus exposure and HLA in healthy donors. Produced via immunoSEQ multiplex PCR; TCRdb's table is partial and in-frame only. The sample holds approximately 160,000 clones; over 75% are singletons and the top ten take approximately 5.7%. Sequencing was done on a sample of PBMCs. These receptors all come from a man aged 30-40 years in good health and CMV-seropositive. Each CDR3 is given with its conserved first and last residue. Rows give clone size only sometimes, using once, few, many, or a class for an expanded clone.

v_call: TRBV4-1
cdr3_length: 15
clone_size: NA
cdr3_aa: CASSQVGGGKYEQYF

v_call: TRBV30
cdr3_length: 13
clone_size: NA
cdr3_aa: CAWGTGIPYEQYF

v_call: TRBV11-2
cdr3_length: 12
clone_size: once
cdr3_aa: CASSLTGTEAFF

v_call: TRBV29-1
cdr3_length: 14
clone_size: NA
cdr3_aa: CSVEDLSSYNEQFF

v_call: TRBV28
cdr3_length: 15
clone_size: NA
cdr3_aa: CASNPTGQGSYEQYF

v_call: TRBV5-1
cdr3_length: 20
clone_size: once
cdr3_aa: CASSPGVGSGSLLAKNIQYF

v_call: TRBV6-5
cdr3_length: 12
clone_size: NA
cdr3_aa: CASSYGNSPLHF

v_call: TRBV27
cdr3_length: 15
clone_size: once
cdr3_aa: CASSSGLGSYNEQFF

v_call: TRBV18
cdr3_length: 15
clone_size: once
cdr3_aa: CASFTTGKSSYEQYF

v_call: TRBV5-8
cdr3_length: 11
clone_size: few
cdr3_aa: CASSLAGRAFF

v_call: TRBV7-8
cdr3_length: 13
clone_size: NA
cdr3_aa: CASTSGTRYEQFF

v_call: TRBV19
cdr3_length: 14
clone_size: NA
cdr3_aa: CASKQGSSYNEQFF

v_call: TRBV18
cdr3_length: 15
clone_size: NA
cdr3_aa: CASSPTGAINSPLHF

v_call: TRBV11-2
cdr3_length: 15
clone_size: NA
cdr3_aa: CASSFTSGGSNEQFF

v_call: TRBV7-9
cdr3_length: 15
clone_size: NA
cdr3_aa: CSSRIEGETNYGYTF

v_call: TRBV14
cdr3_length: 17
clone_size: once
cdr3_aa: CASSLLLAGGEVNEQFF

v_call: TRBV7-2
cdr3_length: 15
clone_size: NA
cdr3_aa: CASSRTSGAYNEQFF

v_call: TRBV27
cdr3_length: 13
clone_size: NA
cdr3_aa: CASRDRGFYGYTF

v_call: TRBV7-9
cdr3_length: 18
clone_size: NA
cdr3_aa: CASSPNIGTSGTTDTQYF

v_call: TRBV5-1
cdr3_length: 12
clone_size: NA
cdr3_aa: CASSLKPDTQYF

v_call: TRBV27
cdr3_length: 12
clone_size: NA
cdr3_aa: CASSFIGQPQHF

v_call: TRBV4-3
cdr3_length: 15
clone_size: NA
cdr3_aa: CASSQGRVNTDTQYF

v_call: TRBV29-1
cdr3_length: 15
clone_size: once
cdr3_aa: CSVVTGVKSSYEQYF

v_call: TRBV5-6
cdr3_length: 19
clone_size: once
cdr3_aa: CASSLFLAGTPDHKNIQYF

v_call: TRBV7-2
cdr3_length: 16
clone_size: once
cdr3_aa: CASSSQGRSSKNSQYF

v_call: TRBV29-1
cdr3_length: 15
clone_size: NA
cdr3_aa: CSVEGGLVLNNEQFF

v_call: TRBV5-5
cdr3_length: 14
clone_size: NA
cdr3_aa: CASSLDRHYQPQHF

v_call: TRBV30
cdr3_length: 10
clone_size: NA
cdr3_aa: CAAAVITLHF

v_call: TRBV29-1
cdr3_length: 16
clone_size: few
cdr3_aa: CSVVSSLAAERNEQFF

v_call: TRBV30
cdr3_length: 15
clone_size: NA
cdr3_aa: CAWNKRGQGVQPQHF

v_call: TRBV21-1
cdr3_length: 17
clone_size: NA
cdr3_aa: CASSIMICQGPPSPLHF

v_call: TRBV4-3
cdr3_length: 18
clone_size: NA
cdr3_aa: CASSQDLSWDRKYGELFF

v_call: TRBV7-2
cdr3_length: 14
clone_size: NA
cdr3_aa: CASSSLGQAYEQYF

v_call: TRBV7-2
cdr3_length: 14
clone_size: NA
cdr3_aa: CASSRGTIPYEQYF

v_call: TRBV5-6
cdr3_length: 15
clone_size: NA
cdr3_aa: CASPMGEGASDTQYF

v_call: TRBV14
cdr3_length: 15
clone_size: NA
cdr3_aa: CASSQDPRRNTEAFF

v_call: TRBV10-3
cdr3_length: 17
clone_size: NA
cdr3_aa: CAISESGQGGGTDTQYF

v_call: TRBV5-1
cdr3_length: 16
clone_size: few
cdr3_aa: CASSLISGSVADTQYF

v_call: TRBV5-4
cdr3_length: 14
clone_size: NA
cdr3_aa: CASSFRQGTDTQYF

v_call: TRBV7-7
cdr3_length: 13
clone_size: NA
cdr3_aa: CASAQGATGELFF